Each of the 16 T cell receptor beta chains below was sequenced from the same sample in a study of blood T cell repertoires in COVID-19. TCRdb's table, derived via immunoSEQ multiplex PCR, lists solely in-frame clones and lacks some. The sample holds approximately 150,000 clones; 80% are singletons and the top ten take over 4%. The sample consisted of peripheral blood. The receptor set was obtained from a woman aged 45-59 years with acute or convalescent COVID-19.

The J gene is TRBJ1-2, the V gene TRBV7-2, with D perhaps TRBD1 (6 bases). Deletions cut 5 bases from V and 8 bases from J, with 15 bases between. The CDR3 loop spans 13 amino acids. Germline CDR1 SGHTA, CDR2 FQGNSA. The CDR3 reads CASSPNPQGGYTF. The CDR3 DNA reads TGTGCCAGCAGCCCTAACCCTCAGGGGGGCTACACCTTC.

The chain links TRBV5-1 to TRBJ2-1, with 13 bases that match TRBD2. This CDR3 region has 16 residues. Germline V gene data show CDR1 as SGHRS and CDR2 as YFSETQ. The trim removed 6 bases at V and 9 bases at J, leaving 12 bases unmatched. CDR3 DNA sequence: TGCGCCAGCACTACACTAGCGGGGGGGCCATATGGTGAGCAGTTCTTC. This gives the protein CASTTLAGGPYGEQFF.

This clone was detected ten times or more. V gene TRBV5-4 combines with J gene TRBJ2-7; TRBD2 is a possible D gene (5 bases). Germline loops: CDR1 SGHNT, CDR2 YYREEE (reference sequence). The CDR3 has 14 residues. Trimming removed 4 bases from V and 6 bases from J, with 17 bases in between. The CDR3 DNA reads as TGTGCCAGCAGCCCCGGGGTAGCTGCAGGCGAGCAGTACTTC. Protein: CASSPGVAAGEQYF.

The chain links TRBV11-3 to TRBJ2-3; TRBD2 matches 7 bases. Germline V gene data show CDR1 as SGHNT and CDR2 as YENEEA. This CDR3 region has 17 residues. V was clipped by 1 base and J by 5 bases; unmatched bases: 12. This chain's CDR3 is CASSLGDVTSAGDTQYF. The CDR3 DNA reads as TGTGCCAGCAGCTTAGGGGACGTAACTAGCGCAGGAGATACGCAGTATTTT.

The table lists this clone with a few counts. The CDR3 loop is CASSLVPGDEKLFF. DNA for the CDR3: TGTGCCAGCAGCTTGGTTCCAGGGGATGAAAAACTGTTTTTT. The chain uses TRBV5-5 and TRBJ1-4, with a possible D match to TRBD1 (6 bases). Trimming took 0 bases from V and 6 from J, leaving 9 bases between them. Germline CDR1 reads SGHKS; CDR2 reads YYEKEE (reference sequence). The length of the CDR3 is 14 residues.

In its sample, this clone was seen a few times. The chain recombines TRBV4-3 with TRBJ1-1; 8 nucleotides agree with TRBD1. In germline, CDR1 is LGHNA, CDR2 YSLEER. The trim removed 5 bases at V and 3 bases at J, leaving 8 bases unmatched. This CDR3 region has 15 residues. CDR3 nucleotide sequence: TGCGCCAGCAGCGAAGTCCAGGGGGCTCACACTGAAGCTTTCTTT. Protein: CASSEVQGAHTEAFF.

The V and J genes are TRBV11-2 and TRBJ2-5, with D tentatively TRBD1 (6 bases). The CDR3 loop spans 15 amino acids. The V and J ends lost 2 bases and 2 bases respectively, with 12 bases between them. Germline V CDR1 and CDR2: SGHAT, FQNNGV. CDR3 in amino acids: CASSLNRVGQETQYF. The CDR3, as DNA: TGTGCCAGCAGCTTAAACAGGGTTGGGCAAGAGACCCAGTACTTC.

The rearrangement joins TRBV7-3 to TRBJ2-5, with 12 bases lining up with TRBD1. Per germline, CDR1 SGHTA and CDR2 FQGTGA. The CDR3 runs to 15 residues. With V trimmed by 5 bases and J by 5 bases, 6 bases remained unmatched. The CDR3 bases are TGTGCCAGCAGCCCGCGGGACAGGGGGCCCGAGACCCAGTACTTC. This sequence encodes CASSPRDRGPETQYF. The full variable domain, in which reference TRBV7-3 and TRBJ2-5 provide the parts outside the CDR3, is GAGVSQTPSNKVTEKGKYVELRCDPISGHTALYWYRQSLGQGPEFLIYFQGTGAADDSGLPNDRFFAVRPEGSVSTLKIQRTERGDSAVYLCASSPRDRGPETQYFGPGTRLLVL.

V and J are TRBV29-1 and TRBJ1-1; 10 nucleotides line up with TRBD1. The V gene's germline CDR1 is SQVTM and CDR2 ANQGSEA. The CDR3 runs 14 residues. The ends lost 7 bases at V and 8 bases at J; junction bases unmatched: 13. The CDR3 reads CSAIPRDRGSEAFF. CDR3 nucleotide sequence: TGCAGCGCCATCCCCCGGGACAGGGGCTCCGAAGCTTTCTTT.

The chain uses TRBV5-6 and TRBJ1-5; D is unclear. The CDR3 has 17 residues. Germline lookup yields CDR1 SGHDT and CDR2 YYEEEE. Deletions cut 3 bases from V and 2 bases from J, with 18 bases between. The CDR3 DNA reads TGTGCCAGCAGCTCACGAGAGGGATTGAATGGCAATCAGCCCCAGCATTTT. Protein: CASSSREGLNGNQPQHF.

The rearrangement uses TRBV5-6 and TRBJ2-7; a possible D gene is TRBD2 (7 bases). Germline-derived CDR1 and CDR2 are SGHDT and YYEEEE. The length of the CDR3 is 17 residues. V lost 0 bases to trimming and J lost 4 bases, with 20 bases between them. In DNA form, the CDR3 reads TGTGCCAGCAGCTTGGAGGTGGGGGGGCGGTCTCTATACGAGCAGTACTTC. Its translation: CASSLEVGGRSLYEQYF.

V usage is TRBV3-1 (or the pseudogene TRBV3-2) and J usage is TRBJ1-6, with D possibly TRBD1 on 5 matching bases. CDR3 size: 17 residues. Trimming removed 2 bases at V and 10 bases at J, with 21 bases between. Looked up from germline, CDR1 is LGHDT and CDR2 is YNNKEL (reference sequence). For the CDR3, the DNA is TGTGCCAGCAGCCAAAAACCGGCGGGACGATATCACTCACCCCTCCACTTT. As protein: CASSQKPAGRYHSPLHF.

The chain has TRBV6-5 and TRBJ1-4; D not resolved. Trimming removed 2 bases at V and 4 bases at J, with 14 bases between. Germline CDR1 and CDR2: MNHEY and SVGAGI. This CDR3 contains 16 residues. For the CDR3, the DNA is TGTGCCAGCAGTTACGGCGGGCCCCACCATAATGAAAAACTGTTTTTT. Translating gives CASSYGGPHHNEKLFF.

The chain is built from TRBV28 and TRBJ2-2, with D perhaps matching TRBD1 (7 bases). Germline V gene data show CDR1 as MDHEN and CDR2 as SYDVKM. Trimming pared 3 bases from V and 4 bases from J, leaving 12 bases between. This CDR3 spans 15 amino acids. The CDR3: CASSFGGQPTGELFF. The DNA for the CDR3 is TGTGCCAGCAGTTTCGGGGGACAGCCCACCGGGGAGCTGTTTTTT.

The V call is TRBV3-1 (or the pseudogene TRBV3-2), the J call TRBJ1-3; weak D call: TRBD1 (5 bases). The CDR3 totals 15 residues. The germline V and J ends were trimmed by 4 bases and 0 bases, with 10 bases remaining between them. Looked up from germline, CDR1 is LGHDT and CDR2 is YNNKEL (reference sequence). DNA for the CDR3: TGTGCCAGCAGCCTGGACATGAACTCTGGAAACACCATATATTTT. Residues: CASSLDMNSGNTIYF.

This chain links TRBV4-2 with TRBJ1-2; D gene ambiguous. V was shortened by 1 base and J by 6 bases, with 15 bases between the two germline ends. The germline V gene encodes CDR1 LGHNA and CDR2 YNFKEQ. This CDR3 region has 15 residues. The CDR3 is CASSQVSSGVDGYTF. DNA for the CDR3: TGTGCCAGCAGCCAAGTTAGTTCCGGGGTGGATGGCTACACCTTC.